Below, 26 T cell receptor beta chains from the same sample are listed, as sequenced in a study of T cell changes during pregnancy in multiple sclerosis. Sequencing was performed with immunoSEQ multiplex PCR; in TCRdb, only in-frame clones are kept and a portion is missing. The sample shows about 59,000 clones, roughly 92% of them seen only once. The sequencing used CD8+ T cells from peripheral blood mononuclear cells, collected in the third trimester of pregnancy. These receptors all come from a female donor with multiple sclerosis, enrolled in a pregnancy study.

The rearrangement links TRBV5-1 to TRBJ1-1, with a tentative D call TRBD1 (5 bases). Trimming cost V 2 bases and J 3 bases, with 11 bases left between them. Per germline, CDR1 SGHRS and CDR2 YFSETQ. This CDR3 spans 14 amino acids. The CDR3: CASSLTGGDTEAFF. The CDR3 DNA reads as TGCGCCAGCAGCTTAACCGGGGGTGACACTGAAGCTTTCTTT.

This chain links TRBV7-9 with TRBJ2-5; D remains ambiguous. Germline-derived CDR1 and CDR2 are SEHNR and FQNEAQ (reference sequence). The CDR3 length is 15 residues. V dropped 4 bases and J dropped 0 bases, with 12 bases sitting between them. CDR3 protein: CASSSPEVHQETQYF. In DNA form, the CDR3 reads TGTGCCAGCAGCTCCCCAGAAGTACACCAAGAGACCCAGTACTTC.

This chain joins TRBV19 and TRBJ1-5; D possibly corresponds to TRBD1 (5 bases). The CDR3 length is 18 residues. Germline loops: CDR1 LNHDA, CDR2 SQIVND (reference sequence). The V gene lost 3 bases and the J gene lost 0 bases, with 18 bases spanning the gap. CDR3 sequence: CASSILLSGTDSNQPQHF. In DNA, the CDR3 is TGTGCCAGTAGTATCTTACTGAGCGGGACGGATAGCAATCAGCCCCAGCATTTT.

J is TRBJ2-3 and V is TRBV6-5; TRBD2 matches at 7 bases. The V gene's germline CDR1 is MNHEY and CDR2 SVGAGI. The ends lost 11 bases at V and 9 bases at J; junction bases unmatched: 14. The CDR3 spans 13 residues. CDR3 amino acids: CAGLTAGEGTQYF. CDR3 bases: TGTGCCGGCCTAACCGCGGGAGAGGGGACGCAGTATTTT.

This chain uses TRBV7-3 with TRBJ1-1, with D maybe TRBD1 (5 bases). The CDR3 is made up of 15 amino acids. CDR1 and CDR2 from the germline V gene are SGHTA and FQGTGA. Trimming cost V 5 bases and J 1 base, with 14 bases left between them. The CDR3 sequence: CASSPFLGGNTEAFF. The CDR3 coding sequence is TGTGCCAGCAGCCCCTTTTTGGGGGGGAACACTGAAGCTTTCTTT.

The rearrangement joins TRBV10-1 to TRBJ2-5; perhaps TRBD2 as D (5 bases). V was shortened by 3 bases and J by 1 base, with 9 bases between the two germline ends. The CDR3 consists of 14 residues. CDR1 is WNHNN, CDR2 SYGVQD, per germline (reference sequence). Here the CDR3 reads CASSETGSQETQYF. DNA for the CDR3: TGCGCCAGCAGTGAAACGGGGTCCCAAGAGACCCAGTACTTC.

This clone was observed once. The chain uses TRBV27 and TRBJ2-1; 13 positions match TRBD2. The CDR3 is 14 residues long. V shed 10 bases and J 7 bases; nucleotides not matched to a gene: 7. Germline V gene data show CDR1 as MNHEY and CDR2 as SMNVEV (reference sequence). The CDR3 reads CATAGTSGMNEQFF. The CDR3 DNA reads TGTGCCACCGCCGGGACTAGCGGGATGAATGAGCAGTTCTTC.

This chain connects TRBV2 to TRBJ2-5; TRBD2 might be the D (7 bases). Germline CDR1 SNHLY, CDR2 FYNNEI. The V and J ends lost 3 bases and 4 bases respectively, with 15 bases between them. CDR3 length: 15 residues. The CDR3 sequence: CASSESSGGGETQYF. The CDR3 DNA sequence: TGTGCCAGCAGTGAGTCTAGCGGAGGGGGAGAGACCCAGTACTTC.

The CDR3 sequence is CASSYTYNEQFF. The CDR3, as DNA: TGTGCCAGCAGTTATACTTACAATGAGCAGTTCTTC. V usage is TRBV6-6 and J usage is TRBJ2-1, with D unresolved. Trimming stripped 3 bases from V and 4 bases from J, with 4 bases between. Germline CDR1 MNHNY, CDR2 SVGAGI (reference sequence). The CDR3 has 12 amino acids.

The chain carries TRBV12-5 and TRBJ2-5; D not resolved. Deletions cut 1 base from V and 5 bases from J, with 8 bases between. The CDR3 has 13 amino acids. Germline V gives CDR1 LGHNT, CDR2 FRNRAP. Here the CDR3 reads CASGLGIRETQYF. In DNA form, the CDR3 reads TGTGCTAGTGGTTTGGGGATCAGGGAGACCCAGTACTTC. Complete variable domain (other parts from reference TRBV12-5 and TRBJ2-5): DARVTQTPRHKVTEMGQEVTMRCQPILGHNTVFWYRQTMMQGLELLAYFRNRAPLDDSGMPKDRFSAEMPDATLATLKIQPSEPRDSAVYFCASGLGIRETQYFGPGTRLLVL.

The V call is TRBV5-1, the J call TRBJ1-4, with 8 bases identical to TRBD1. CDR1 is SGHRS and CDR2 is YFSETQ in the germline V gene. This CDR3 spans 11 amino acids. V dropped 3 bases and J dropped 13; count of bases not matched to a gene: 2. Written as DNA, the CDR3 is TGCGCCAGCAGCTCGGACAGGGCACTGTTTTTT. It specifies CASSSDRALFF.

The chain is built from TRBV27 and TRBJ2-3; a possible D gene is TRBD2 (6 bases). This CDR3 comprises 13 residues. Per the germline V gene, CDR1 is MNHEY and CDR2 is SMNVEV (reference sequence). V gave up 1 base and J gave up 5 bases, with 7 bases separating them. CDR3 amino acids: CASSLYGGDTQYF. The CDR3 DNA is TGTGCCAGCAGTTTATACGGGGGAGATACGCAGTATTTT.

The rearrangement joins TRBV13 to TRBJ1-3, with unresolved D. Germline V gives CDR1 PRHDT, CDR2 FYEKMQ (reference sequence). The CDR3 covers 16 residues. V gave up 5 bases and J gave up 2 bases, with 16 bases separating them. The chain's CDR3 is CASSPPRGDTGNTIYF. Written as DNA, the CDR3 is TGTGCCAGCAGCCCACCACGGGGAGACACTGGAAACACCATATATTTT.

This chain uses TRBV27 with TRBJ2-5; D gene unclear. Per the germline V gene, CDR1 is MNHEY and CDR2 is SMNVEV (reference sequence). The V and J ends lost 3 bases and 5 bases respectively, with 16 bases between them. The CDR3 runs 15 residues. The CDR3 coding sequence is TGTGCCAGCAGTTTTAGCAGCCTCAACGGGGAGACCCAGTACTTC. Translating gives CASSFSSLNGETQYF.

The CDR3 is CASSPGHSEGETQYF. DNA of the CDR3: TGTGCCAGCAGCCCGGGACACTCTGAGGGAGAGACCCAGTACTTC. V is TRBV6-5 and J is TRBJ2-5; D perhaps matches TRBD1 (6 bases). The CDR3 spans 15 residues. Germline loops: CDR1 MNHEY, CDR2 SVGAGI. With 6 bases removed from V and 4 bases from J, the gap between germline ends came to 18 bases.

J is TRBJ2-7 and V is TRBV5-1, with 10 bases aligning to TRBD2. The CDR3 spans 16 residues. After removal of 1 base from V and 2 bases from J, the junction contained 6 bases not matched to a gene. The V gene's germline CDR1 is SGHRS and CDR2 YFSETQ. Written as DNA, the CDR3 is TGCGCCAGCAGCTTGTCACTAGCGGGGAATCCCTACGAGCAGTACTTC. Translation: CASSLSLAGNPYEQYF.

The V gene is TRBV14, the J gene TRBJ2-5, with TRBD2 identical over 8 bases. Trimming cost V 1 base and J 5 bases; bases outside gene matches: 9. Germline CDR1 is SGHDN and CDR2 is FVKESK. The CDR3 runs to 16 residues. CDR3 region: CASSQVGAGVGETQYF. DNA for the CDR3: TGTGCCAGCAGCCAAGTCGGAGCGGGAGTGGGGGAGACCCAGTACTTC.

CDR3 nucleotides: TGTGCCAGTAGTATGTCGGGAGGGGAAGAGACCCAGTACTTC. It is translated as CASSMSGGEETQYF. The chain carries TRBV19 and TRBJ2-5; 8 bases agree with TRBD2. The V and J ends lost 3 bases and 3 bases, in that order; junction bases with no gene match: 3. Germline CDR1 reads LNHDA; CDR2 reads SQIVND (reference sequence). The CDR3 runs 14 residues.

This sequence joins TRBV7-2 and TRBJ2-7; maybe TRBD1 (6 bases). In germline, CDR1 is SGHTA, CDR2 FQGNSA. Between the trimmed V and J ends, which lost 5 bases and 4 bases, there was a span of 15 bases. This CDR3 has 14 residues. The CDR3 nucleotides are TGTGCCAGCAGCCCAAGACAGGTTCCGTACGAGCAGTACTTC. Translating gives CASSPRQVPYEQYF.

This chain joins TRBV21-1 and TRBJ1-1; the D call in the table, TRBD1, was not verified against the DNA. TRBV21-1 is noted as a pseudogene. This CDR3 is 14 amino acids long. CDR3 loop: CATFPGQGCAEAFF. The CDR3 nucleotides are TGTGCCACCTTCCCGGGACAGGGGTGTGCTGAAGCTTTCTTT.

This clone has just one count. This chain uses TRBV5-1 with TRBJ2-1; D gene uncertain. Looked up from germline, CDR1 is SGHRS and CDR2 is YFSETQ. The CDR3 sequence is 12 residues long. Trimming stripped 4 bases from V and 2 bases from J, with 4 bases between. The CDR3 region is CASSAAYNEQFF. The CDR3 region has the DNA TGCGCCAGCAGCGCGGCCTACAATGAGCAGTTCTTC.

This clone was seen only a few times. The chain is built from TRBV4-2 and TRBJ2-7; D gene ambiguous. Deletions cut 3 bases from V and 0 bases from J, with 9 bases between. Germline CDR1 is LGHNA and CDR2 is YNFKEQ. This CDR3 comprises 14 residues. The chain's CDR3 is CASSQYLSSYEQYF. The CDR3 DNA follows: TGTGCCAGCAGCCAGTACCTGAGCTCCTACGAGCAGTACTTC.

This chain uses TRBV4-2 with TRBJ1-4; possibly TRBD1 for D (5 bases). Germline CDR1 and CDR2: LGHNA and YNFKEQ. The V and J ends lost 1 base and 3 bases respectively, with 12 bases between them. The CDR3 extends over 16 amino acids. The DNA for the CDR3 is TGTGCCAGCAGCCAAGTGGGGGGAGCCTCTAATGAAAAACTGTTTTTT. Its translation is CASSQVGGASNEKLFF.

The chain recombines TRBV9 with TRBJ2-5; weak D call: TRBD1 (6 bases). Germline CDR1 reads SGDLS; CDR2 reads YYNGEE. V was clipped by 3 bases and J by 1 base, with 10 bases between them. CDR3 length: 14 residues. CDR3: CASSALDSQETQYF. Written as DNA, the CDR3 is TGTGCCAGCAGCGCCCTGGACAGCCAAGAGACCCAGTACTTC.

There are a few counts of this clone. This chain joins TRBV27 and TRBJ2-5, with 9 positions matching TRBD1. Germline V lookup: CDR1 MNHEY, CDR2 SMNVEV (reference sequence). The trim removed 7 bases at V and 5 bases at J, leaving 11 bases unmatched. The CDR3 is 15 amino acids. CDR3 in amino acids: CASNTLTGGDETQYF. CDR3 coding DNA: TGTGCCAGCAATACCCTGACAGGGGGTGACGAGACCCAGTACTTC.

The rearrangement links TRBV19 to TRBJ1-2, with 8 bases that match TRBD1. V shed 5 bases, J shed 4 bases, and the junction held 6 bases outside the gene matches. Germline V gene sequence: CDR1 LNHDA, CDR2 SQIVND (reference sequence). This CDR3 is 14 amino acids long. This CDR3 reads CASSPRTGIYGYTF. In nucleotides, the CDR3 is TGTGCCAGTAGTCCTAGGACAGGGATCTATGGCTACACCTTC.